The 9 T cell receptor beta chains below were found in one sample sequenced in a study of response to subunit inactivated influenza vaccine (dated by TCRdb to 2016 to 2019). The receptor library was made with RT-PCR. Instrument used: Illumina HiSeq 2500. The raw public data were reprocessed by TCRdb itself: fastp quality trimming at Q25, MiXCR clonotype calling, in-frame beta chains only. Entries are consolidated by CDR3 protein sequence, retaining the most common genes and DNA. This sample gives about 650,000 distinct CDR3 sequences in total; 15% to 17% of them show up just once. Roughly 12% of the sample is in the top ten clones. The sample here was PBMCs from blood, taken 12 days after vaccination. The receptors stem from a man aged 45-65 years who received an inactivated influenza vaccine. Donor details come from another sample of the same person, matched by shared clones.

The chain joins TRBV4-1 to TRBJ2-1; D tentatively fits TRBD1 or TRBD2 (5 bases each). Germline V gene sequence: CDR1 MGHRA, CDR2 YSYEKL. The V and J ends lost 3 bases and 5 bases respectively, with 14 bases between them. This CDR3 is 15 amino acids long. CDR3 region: CASSHFSGTHNEQFF. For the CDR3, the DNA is TGCGCCAGCAGCCATTTCTCCGGGACCCACAATGAGCAGTTCTTC.

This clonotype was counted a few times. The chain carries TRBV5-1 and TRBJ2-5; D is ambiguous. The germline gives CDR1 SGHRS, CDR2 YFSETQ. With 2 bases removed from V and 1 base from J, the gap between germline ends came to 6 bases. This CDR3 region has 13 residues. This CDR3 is CASSFDPQETQYF. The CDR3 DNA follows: TGCGCCAGCAGCTTTGACCCCCAAGAGACCCAGTACTTC.

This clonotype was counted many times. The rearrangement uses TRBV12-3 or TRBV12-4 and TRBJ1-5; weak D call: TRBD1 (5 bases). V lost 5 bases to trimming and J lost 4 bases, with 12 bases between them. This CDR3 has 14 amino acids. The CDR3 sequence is CASSPTEANQPQHF. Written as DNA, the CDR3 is TGTGCCAGCAGTCCGACAGAAGCAAATCAGCCCCAGCATTTT.

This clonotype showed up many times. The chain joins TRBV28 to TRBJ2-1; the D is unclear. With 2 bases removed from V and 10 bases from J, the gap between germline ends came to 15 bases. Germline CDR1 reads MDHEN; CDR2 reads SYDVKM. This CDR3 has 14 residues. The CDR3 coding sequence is TGTGCCAGCAGTTTAGCCCCCCCCGGGTGGGAGCAGTTCTTC. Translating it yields CASSLAPPGWEQFF.

The CDR3 bases are TGCGCCAGCAGCTTGGCCGGAGGGAGAGGTGGCGAGCAGTACTTC. This gives the protein CASSLAGGRGGEQYF. The rearrangement links TRBV5-1 to TRBJ2-7; tentatively, D is TRBD2 (6 bases). Deletions cut 0 bases from V and 6 bases from J, with 16 bases between. Germline V gene sequence: CDR1 SGHRS, CDR2 YFSETQ. The CDR3 has 15 amino acids.

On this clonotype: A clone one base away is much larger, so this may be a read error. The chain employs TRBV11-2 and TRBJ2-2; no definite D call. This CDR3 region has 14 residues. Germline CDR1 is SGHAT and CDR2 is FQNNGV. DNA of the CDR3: TGTGCCATCAGCTTAGAGCGGAACACCGGGGAGCTGTTTTTT. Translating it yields CAISLERNTGELFF.

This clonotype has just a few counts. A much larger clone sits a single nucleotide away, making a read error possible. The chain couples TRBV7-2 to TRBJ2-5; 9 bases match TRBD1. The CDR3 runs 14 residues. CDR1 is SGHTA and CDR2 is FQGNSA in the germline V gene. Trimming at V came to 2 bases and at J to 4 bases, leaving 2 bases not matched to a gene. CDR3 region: CASSLNRGLETQYF. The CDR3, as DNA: TGTGCCAGCAGCTTAAACAGGGGGCTAGAGACCCAGTACTTC.

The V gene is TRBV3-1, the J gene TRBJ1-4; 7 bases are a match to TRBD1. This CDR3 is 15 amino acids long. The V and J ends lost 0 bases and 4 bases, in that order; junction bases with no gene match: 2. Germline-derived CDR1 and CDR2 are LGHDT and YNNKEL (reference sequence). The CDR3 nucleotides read TGTGCCAGCAGCCAAGAAGGACAGGTTAATGAAAAACTGTTTTTT. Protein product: CASSQEGQVNEKLFF.

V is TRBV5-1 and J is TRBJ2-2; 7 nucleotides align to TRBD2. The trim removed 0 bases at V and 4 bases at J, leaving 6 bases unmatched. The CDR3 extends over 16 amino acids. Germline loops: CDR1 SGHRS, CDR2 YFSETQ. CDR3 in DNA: TGCGCCAGCAGCTTGGTGGTTAGCGGGCTCACCGGGGAGCTGTTTTTT. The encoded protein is CASSLVVSGLTGELFF.